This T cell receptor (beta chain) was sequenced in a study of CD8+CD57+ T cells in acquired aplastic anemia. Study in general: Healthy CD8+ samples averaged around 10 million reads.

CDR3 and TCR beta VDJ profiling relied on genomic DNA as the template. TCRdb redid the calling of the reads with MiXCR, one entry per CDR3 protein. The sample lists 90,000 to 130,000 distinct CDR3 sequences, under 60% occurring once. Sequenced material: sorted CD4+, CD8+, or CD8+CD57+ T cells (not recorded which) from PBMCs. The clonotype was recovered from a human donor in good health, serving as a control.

The CDR3: CASSPDRGHYGYTF. CDR3 DNA: TGTGCCAGCAGCCCGGACAGGGGGCACTATGGCTACACCTTC. The V and J genes are TRBV7-3 and TRBJ1-2, with 11 bases lining up with TRBD1. This CDR3 has 14 residues. Germline trimming cut 5 bases from V and 3 bases from J; bases unmatched to any gene: 2. Germline V gene sequence: CDR1 SGHTA, CDR2 FQGTGA.